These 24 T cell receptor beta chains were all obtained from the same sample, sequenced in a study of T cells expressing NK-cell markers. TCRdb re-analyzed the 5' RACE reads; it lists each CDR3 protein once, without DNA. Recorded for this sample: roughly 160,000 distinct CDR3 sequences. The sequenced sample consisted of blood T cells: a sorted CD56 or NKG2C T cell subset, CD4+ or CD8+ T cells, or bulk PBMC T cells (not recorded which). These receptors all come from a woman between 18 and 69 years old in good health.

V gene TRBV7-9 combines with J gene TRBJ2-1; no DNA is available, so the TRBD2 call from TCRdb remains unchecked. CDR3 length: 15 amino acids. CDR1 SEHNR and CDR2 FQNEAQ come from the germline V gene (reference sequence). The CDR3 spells CASSQTGTGNNEQFF.

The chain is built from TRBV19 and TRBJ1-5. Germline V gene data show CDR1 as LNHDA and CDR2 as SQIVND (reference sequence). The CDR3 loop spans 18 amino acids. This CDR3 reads CASSKLNSRTEGNQPQHF.

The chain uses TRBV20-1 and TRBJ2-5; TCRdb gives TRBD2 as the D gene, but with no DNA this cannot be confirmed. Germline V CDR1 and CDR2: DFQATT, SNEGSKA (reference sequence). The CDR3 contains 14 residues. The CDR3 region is CSARASGGPSAQYF.

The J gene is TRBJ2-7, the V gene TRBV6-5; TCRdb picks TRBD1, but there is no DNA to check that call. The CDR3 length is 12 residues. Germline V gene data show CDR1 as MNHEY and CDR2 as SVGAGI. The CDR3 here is CASSYETGEQYF.

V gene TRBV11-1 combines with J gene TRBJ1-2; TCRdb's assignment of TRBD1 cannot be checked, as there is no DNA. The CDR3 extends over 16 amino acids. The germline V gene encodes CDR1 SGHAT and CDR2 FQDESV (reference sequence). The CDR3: CASSLGGLGTYYGYTF. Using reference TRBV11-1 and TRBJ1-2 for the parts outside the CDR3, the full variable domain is EAEVAQSPRYKITEKSQAVAFWCDPISGHATLYWYRQILGQGPELLVQFQDESVVDDSQLPKDRFSAERLKGVDSTLKIQPAELGDSAMYLCASSLGGLGTYYGYTFGSGTRLTVV.

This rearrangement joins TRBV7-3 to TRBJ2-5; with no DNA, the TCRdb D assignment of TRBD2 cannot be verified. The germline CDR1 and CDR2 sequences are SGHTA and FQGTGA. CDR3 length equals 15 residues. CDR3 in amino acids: CASSSGTRVGETQYF.

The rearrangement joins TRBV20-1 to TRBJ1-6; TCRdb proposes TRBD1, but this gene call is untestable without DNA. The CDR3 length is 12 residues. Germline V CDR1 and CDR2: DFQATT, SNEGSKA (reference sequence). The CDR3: CSAGGINSPLHF.

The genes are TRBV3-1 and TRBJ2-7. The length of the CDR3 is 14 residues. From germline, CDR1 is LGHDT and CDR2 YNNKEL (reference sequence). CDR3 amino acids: CASNNLGYDYEQYF.

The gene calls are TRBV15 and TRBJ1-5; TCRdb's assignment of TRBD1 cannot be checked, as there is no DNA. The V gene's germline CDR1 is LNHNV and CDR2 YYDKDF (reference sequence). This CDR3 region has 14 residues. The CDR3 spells CATSRQGSNQPQHF.

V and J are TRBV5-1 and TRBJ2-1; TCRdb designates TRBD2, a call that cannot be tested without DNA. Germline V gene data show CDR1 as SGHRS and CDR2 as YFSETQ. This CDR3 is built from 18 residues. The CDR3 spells CASSPVLAGGSSYNEQFF.

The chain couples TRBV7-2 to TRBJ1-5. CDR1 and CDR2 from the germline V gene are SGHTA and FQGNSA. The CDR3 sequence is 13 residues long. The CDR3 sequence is CASSSGNNQPQHF. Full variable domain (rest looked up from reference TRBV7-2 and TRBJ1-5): GAGVSQSPSNKVTEKGKDVELRCDPISGHTALYWYRQSLGQGLEFLIYFQGNSAPDKSGLPSDRFSAERTGGSVSTLTIQRTQQEDSAVYLCASSSGNNQPQHFGDGTRLSIL.

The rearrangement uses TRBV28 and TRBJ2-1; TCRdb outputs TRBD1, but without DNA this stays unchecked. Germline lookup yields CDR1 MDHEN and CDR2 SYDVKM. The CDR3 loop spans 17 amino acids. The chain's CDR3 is CASSLSPGRGQYNEQFF.

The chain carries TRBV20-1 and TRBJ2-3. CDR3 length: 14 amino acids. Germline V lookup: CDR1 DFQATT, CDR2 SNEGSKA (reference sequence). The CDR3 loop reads CSAAIGTGTDTQYF.

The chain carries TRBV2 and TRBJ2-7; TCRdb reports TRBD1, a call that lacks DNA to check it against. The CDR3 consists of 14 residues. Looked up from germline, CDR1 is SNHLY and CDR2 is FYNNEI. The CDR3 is CASRAPYSSYEQYF.

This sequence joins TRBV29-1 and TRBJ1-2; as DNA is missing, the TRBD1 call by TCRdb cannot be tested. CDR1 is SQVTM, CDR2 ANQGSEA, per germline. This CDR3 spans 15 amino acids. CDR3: CSASDSDIINYGYTF. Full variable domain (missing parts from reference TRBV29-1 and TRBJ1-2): SAVISQKPSRDICQRGTSLTIQCQVDSQVTMMFWYRQQPGQSLTLIATANQGSEATYESGFVIDKFPISRPNLTFSTLTVSNMSPEDSSIYLCSASDSDIINYGYTFGSGTRLTVV.

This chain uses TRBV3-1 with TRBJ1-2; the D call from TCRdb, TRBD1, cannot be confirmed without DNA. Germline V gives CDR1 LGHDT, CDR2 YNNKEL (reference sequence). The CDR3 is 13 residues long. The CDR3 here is CASRQANRDGYTF.

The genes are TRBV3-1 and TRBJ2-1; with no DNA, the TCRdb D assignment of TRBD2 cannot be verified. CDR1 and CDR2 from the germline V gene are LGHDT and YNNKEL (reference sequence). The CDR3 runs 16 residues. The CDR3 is CASSSSTSGRINEQFF.

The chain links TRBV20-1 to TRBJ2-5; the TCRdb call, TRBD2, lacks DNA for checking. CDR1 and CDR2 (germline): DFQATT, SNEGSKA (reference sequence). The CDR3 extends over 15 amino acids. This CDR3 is CSAGSVAGGGKTQYF.

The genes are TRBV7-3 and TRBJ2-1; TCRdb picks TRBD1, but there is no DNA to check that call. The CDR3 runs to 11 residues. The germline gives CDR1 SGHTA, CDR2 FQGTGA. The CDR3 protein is CASGLGGEQFF.

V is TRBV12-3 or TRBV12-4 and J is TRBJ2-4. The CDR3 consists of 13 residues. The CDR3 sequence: CASSLNAQNIQYF.

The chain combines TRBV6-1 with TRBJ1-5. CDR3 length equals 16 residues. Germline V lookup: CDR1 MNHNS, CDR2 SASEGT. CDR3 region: CASSPFGGPSNQPQHF.

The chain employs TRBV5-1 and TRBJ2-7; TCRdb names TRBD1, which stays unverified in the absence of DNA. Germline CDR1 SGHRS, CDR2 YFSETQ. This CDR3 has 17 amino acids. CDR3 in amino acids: CASSLSGVVTGTYEQYF. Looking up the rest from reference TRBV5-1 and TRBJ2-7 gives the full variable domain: KAGVTQTPRYLIKTRGQQVTLSCSPISGHRSVSWYQQTPGQGLQFLFEYFSETQRNKGNFPGRFSGRQFSNSRSEMNVSTLELGDSALYLCASSLSGVVTGTYEQYFGPGTRLTVT.

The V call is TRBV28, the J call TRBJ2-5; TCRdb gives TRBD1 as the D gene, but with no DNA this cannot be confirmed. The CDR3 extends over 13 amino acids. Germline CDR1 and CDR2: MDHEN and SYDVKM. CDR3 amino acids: CASRPGQAETQYF.

This CDR3 is CATSRHATRGNEQFF. The rearrangement uses TRBV15 and TRBJ2-1; TCRdb reports TRBD2, a call that lacks DNA to check it against. Germline lookup yields CDR1 LNHNV and CDR2 YYDKDF (reference sequence). CDR3 size: 15 residues.